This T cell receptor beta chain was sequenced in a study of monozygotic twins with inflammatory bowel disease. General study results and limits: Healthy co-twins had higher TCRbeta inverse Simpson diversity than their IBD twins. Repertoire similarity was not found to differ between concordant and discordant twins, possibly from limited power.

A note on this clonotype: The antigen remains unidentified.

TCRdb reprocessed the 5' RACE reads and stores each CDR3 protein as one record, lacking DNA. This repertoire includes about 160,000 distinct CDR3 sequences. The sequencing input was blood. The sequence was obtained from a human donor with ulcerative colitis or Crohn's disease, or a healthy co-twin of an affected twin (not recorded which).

CDR3 region: CASSLDRGGTYEQYF. This chain uses TRBV7-9 with TRBJ2-7; the D call of TRBD1 rests on TCRdb alone, since no DNA is present to check it. Germline assignment: CDR1 SEHNR and CDR2 FQNEAQ (reference sequence). The CDR3 runs 15 residues.